The 2 T cell receptor beta chains listed next were all sequenced from one sample in a study of T cell responses to AZD1222 COVID-19 vaccine. The protocol was immunoSEQ multiplex PCR, while the TCRdb copy is restricted to in-frame clones and leaves out a portion. This table holds approximately 150,000 clones, approximately 90% found once. This material consisted of peripheral blood, taken 28 days after the second AZD1222 dose. The receptors shown here come from an adult who received the AZD1222 COVID-19 vaccine.

The chain couples TRBV3-1 (or the pseudogene TRBV3-2) to TRBJ1-2, with 8 bases aligning to TRBD1. The CDR3 is made up of 15 amino acids. Germline loops: CDR1 LGHDT, CDR2 YNNKEL (reference sequence). Trimming at V came to 4 bases and at J to 5 bases, leaving 9 bases not matched to a gene. CDR3 in amino acids: CASSPAGGITYGYTF. CDR3 DNA sequence: TGTGCCAGCAGCCCCGCAGGGGGCATTACTTATGGCTACACCTTC.

The J gene is TRBJ1-2, the V gene TRBV7-9, with 11 bases matching TRBD1. The CDR3 totals 14 residues. V gave up 6 bases and J gave up 8 bases; unmatched junction bases: 8. Germline lookup yields CDR1 SEHNR and CDR2 FQNEAQ (reference sequence). The CDR3 DNA reads as TGTGCCAGCAGAGACTCGGGACAGGGGGAGGGCTACACCTTC. It codes for CASRDSGQGEGYTF.